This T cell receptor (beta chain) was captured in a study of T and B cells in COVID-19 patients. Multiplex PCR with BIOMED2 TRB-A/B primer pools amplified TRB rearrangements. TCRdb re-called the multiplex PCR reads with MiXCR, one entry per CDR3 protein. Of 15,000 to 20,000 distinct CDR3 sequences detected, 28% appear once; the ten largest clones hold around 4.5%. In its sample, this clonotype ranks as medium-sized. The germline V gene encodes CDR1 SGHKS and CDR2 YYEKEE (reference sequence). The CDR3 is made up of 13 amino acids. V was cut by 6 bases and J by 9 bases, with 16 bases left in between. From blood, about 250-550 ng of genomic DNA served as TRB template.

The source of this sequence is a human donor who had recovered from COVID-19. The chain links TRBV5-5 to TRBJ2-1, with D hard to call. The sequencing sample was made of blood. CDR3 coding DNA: TGTGCCAGCATCCCAATAGCCCGGCCTGAGCAGTTCTTC. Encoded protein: CASIPIARPEQFF.